This TCR beta chain was retrieved from a study of blood T cell repertoires in COVID-19. Study-wide context: The United States, Italy and Spain supplied acute and convalescent COVID-19 samples.

This CDR3 region has 15 residues. V was clipped by 4 bases and J by 3 bases; unmatched bases: 8. Germline V gives CDR1 SGHAT, CDR2 FQNNGV. TCRdb keeps only in-frame clones here, not all; method: immunoSEQ multiplex PCR. The data contain about 180,000 clones, around three quarters of them singletons. Sequenced input: peripheral blood. V and J are TRBV11-2 and TRBJ1-1; 7 bases line up with TRBD1. This receptor was identified in a man in his 70s with active or convalescent COVID-19. The DNA of the CDR3 is TGTGCCAGCAGCTGGGTAAGGGACAGAGACACTGAAGCTTTCTTT. Protein product: CASSWVRDRDTEAFF.